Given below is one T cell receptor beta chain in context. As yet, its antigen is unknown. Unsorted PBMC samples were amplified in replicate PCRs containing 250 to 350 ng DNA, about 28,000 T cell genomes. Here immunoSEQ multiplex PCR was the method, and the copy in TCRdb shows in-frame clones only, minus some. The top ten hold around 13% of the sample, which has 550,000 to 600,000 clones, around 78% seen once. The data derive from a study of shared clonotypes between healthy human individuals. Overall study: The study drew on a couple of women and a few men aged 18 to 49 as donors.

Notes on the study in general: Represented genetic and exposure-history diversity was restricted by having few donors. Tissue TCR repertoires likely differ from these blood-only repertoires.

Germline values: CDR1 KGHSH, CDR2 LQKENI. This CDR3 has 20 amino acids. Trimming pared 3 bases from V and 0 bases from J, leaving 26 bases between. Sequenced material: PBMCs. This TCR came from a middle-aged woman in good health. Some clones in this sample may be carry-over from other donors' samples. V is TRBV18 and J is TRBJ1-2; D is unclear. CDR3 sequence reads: CASSPAAGAATSGANYGYTF. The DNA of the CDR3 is TGTGCCAGCTCACCGGCCGCGGGTGCGGCAACATCCGGTGCTAACTATGGCTACACCTTC.